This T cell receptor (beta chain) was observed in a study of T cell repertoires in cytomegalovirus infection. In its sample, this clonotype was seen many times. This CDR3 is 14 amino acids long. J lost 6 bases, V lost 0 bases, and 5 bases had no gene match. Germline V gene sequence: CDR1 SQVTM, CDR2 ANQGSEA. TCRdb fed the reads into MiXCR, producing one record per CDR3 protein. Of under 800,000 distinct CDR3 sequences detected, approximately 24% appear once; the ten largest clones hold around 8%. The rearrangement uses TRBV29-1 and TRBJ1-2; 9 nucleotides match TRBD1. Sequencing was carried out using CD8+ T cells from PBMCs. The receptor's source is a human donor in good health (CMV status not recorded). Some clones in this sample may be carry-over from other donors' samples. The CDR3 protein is CSVEDRQGDNGYTF. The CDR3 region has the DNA TGCAGCGTTGAAGATAGACAGGGGGATAATGGCTACACCTTC.